This TCR beta chain was recorded in a study of CD8+ T cells in alopecia areata. Regarding this clone: Its antigen is unknown.

Points from the study as a whole: Lesional tissue from the scalp (especially in alopecia totalis/universalis) showed higher clonality than normal scalp. Resident alphabeta T-cell populations of normal skin are likewise subject to sequencing in scalp samples.

CDR1 is SNHLY, CDR2 FYNNEI, per germline. Trimming cost V 8 bases and J 4 bases, with 7 bases left between them. The CDR3 sequence is 11 residues long. In each case, RNA was isolated and then reverse transcribed into cDNA as the sequencing template. The method was immunoSEQ multiplex PCR; TCRdb's version includes in-frame clones alone and lacks a portion of them. The profile shows about 150,000 clones, roughly 50% of them singletons. The J gene is TRBJ2-3, the V gene TRBV2; TRBD2 might be the D (6 bases). The origin of this receptor is a human donor in good health. Material: CD4+ T cells sorted from blood. CDR3 in DNA: TGTGCCAGCCGGAGGGCAGATACGCAGTATTTT. As protein: CASRRADTQYF.